Presented here are 31 T cell receptor beta chains from one specimen sequenced in a study of T cell changes during pregnancy in multiple sclerosis. Clones were read by immunoSEQ multiplex PCR, and TCRdb kept only the in-frame ones, dropping some. The profile covers tens of thousands of clones, with around nine tenths appearing a single time and about 12% taken by the ten largest. The material was CD8+ T cells from peripheral blood mononuclear cells, obtained in the first trimester of pregnancy. These TCRs come from a female donor in good health, enrolled as a control in a pregnancy study.

J is TRBJ1-2 and V is TRBV29-1; TRBD1 agrees at 7 bases. The germline gives CDR1 SQVTM, CDR2 ANQGSEA. The CDR3 runs 11 residues. V trimming: 7 bases; J trimming: 5 bases; junction bases outside the gene matches: 4. This chain's CDR3 is CSARGDYGYTF. The CDR3 DNA sequence: TGCAGCGCCAGGGGGGATTATGGCTACACCTTC.

In this sample, this clone turned up once. V gene TRBV6-5 combines with J gene TRBJ1-4, with D unclear. This CDR3 has 15 residues. CDR1 is MNHEY, CDR2 SVGAGI, per germline. V was pared by 7 bases and J by 5 bases, with 17 bases between. CDR3 sequence (DNA): TGTGCCAGCAAGGGAGGCGGGGTAGGAAATGAAAAACTGTTTTTT. Amino acid sequence: CASKGGGVGNEKLFF.

The V call is TRBV28, the J call TRBJ1-2; 8 positions match TRBD1. J gave up 8 bases and V 5 bases, and 16 bases lay outside the gene matches. Per the germline V gene, CDR1 is MDHEN and CDR2 is SYDVKM. The CDR3 sequence is 16 residues long. CDR3 bases: TGTGCCAGCAGTCCTCTCGACAGGGGCAACCTGAGGGGCTACACCTTC. It specifies CASSPLDRGNLRGYTF.

This clone was seen a handful of times. This chain uses TRBV4-2 with TRBJ2-3, with 16 bases matching TRBD2. This CDR3 is built from 16 residues. In germline, CDR1 is LGHNA, CDR2 YNFKEQ. V trimming: 4 bases; J trimming: 4 bases; junction bases outside the gene matches: 2. CDR3 amino acids: CASSPGTSGGADTQYF. CDR3 DNA: TGTGCCAGCAGCCCCGGGACTAGCGGGGGGGCAGATACGCAGTATTTT.

The chain links TRBV7-6 to TRBJ2-3; TRBD2 matches at 10 bases. This CDR3 is built from 17 residues. CDR1 and CDR2 from the germline V gene are SGHVS and FNYEAQ. V shed 1 base, J shed 4 bases, and the junction held 8 bases outside the gene matches. The CDR3, as DNA: TGTGCCAGCAGCTTAGAGGCTAGCGGGGGTCGGGCAGATACGCAGTATTTT. Translation: CASSLEASGGRADTQYF.

This chain uses TRBV19 with TRBJ2-7; 7 bases map to TRBD1. The CDR3 is 15 amino acids. The V and J ends lost 0 bases and 3 bases, in that order; junction bases with no gene match: 5. CDR1 and CDR2 from the germline V gene are LNHDA and SQIVND (reference sequence). The CDR3 nucleotides are TGTGCCAGTAGTATAGATCCCGGACAGGACTACGAGCAGTACTTC. Amino acid sequence: CASSIDPGQDYEQYF. The full variable domain, with the rest looked up from reference TRBV19 and TRBJ2-7, is DGGITQSPKYLFRKEGQNVTLSCEQNLNHDAMYWYRQDPGQGLRLIYYSQIVNDFQKGDIAEGYSVSREKKESFPLTVTSAQKNPTAFYLCASSIDPGQDYEQYFGPGTRLTVT.

This chain links TRBV4-1 with TRBJ2-2, with D hard to call. The CDR3 covers 12 residues. Between the trimmed V and J ends, which lost 6 bases and 2 bases, there was a span of 4 bases. The germline V gene has CDR1 MGHRA and CDR2 YSYEKL. The chain's CDR3 is CASSTNTGELFF. Written as DNA, the CDR3 is TGCGCCAGCAGTACTAACACCGGGGAGCTGTTTTTT.

This clone is medium-sized. This chain uses TRBV7-8 with TRBJ2-7; 12 bases map to TRBD2. V lost 5 bases and J lost 6; bases outside the gene matches: 8. This CDR3 contains 15 residues. Per the germline V gene, CDR1 is SGHVS and CDR2 is FQNEAQ. CDR3: CASSTRLAGESEQYF. The CDR3 nucleotides are TGTGCCAGCAGCACTAGACTAGCGGGAGAGAGCGAGCAGTACTTC. The full variable domain, rest sourced from reference TRBV7-8 and TRBJ2-7, is GAGVSQSPRYKVAKRGQDVALRCDPISGHVSLFWYQQALGQGPEFLTYFQNEAQLDKSGLPSDRFFAERPEGSVSTLKIQRTQQEDSAVYLCASSTRLAGESEQYFGPGTRLTVT.

This clone came up once. V gene TRBV21-1 combines with J gene TRBJ2-1; TRBD2, as called in the table, went unchecked against the DNA. TRBV21-1 is tagged as a pseudogene. The CDR3 length is 12 residues. CDR3 coding DNA: TGTGCCGTGCTAGCGGGAGCCGATGAGCAGTTCTTC. Encoded protein: CAVLAGADEQFF.

The chain joins TRBV28 to TRBJ1-1; possible D gene TRBD1, 6 bases. This CDR3 has 17 residues. Germline V gene sequence: CDR1 MDHEN, CDR2 SYDVKM. V was cut by 6 bases and J by 0 bases, with 20 bases left in between. CDR3 amino acids: CASRGAGLETVNTEAFF. CDR3 coding DNA: TGTGCCAGCAGGGGGGCGGGACTAGAGACTGTGAACACTGAAGCTTTCTTT.

This chain joins TRBV27 and TRBJ2-6, with 7 bases matching TRBD2. From germline, CDR1 is MNHEY and CDR2 SMNVEV (reference sequence). The CDR3 length is 14 residues. The V gene end was trimmed by 3 bases and the J gene end by 6 bases; junction bases not matched to a gene: 2. CDR3 nucleotides: TGTGCCAGCAGTTTCGCGGGGGTGGCCAACGTCCTGACTTTC. It codes for CASSFAGVANVLTF.

This clone was recorded only once. The V and J genes are TRBV7-9 and TRBJ2-3; 8 bases align to TRBD2. CDR1 and CDR2 from the germline V gene are SEHNR and FQNEAQ (reference sequence). With V trimmed by 10 bases and J by 2 bases, 8 bases remained unmatched. The CDR3 runs 14 residues. This chain's CDR3 is CATRKAGDTDTQYF. In DNA, the CDR3 is TGTGCCACTCGTAAAGCGGGGGACACAGATACGCAGTATTTT.

The rearrangement uses TRBV7-9 and TRBJ2-7; possibly TRBD2 for D (5 bases). V was cut by 5 bases and J by 4 bases, with 12 bases left in between. Looked up from germline, CDR1 is SEHNR and CDR2 is FQNEAQ (reference sequence). This CDR3 is 13 amino acids long. The CDR3 DNA follows: TGTGCCAGCAGCAAAAAGGACTCTTACGAGCAGTACTTC. The encoded protein is CASSKKDSYEQYF.

This clone has a count of ten or more. The genes are TRBV7-6 and TRBJ1-1; D not certain. V lost 7 bases and J 1 base, leaving 19 bases between the germline ends. The CDR3 runs to 16 residues. The germline gives CDR1 SGHVS, CDR2 FNYEAQ. CDR3 DNA sequence: TGTGCCAGCACCATCGGGGTCCCCCGGGCGAACACTGAAGCTTTCTTT. It encodes CASTIGVPRANTEAFF. Using reference TRBV7-6 and TRBJ1-1 for the parts outside the CDR3, the full variable domain is GAGVSQSPRYKVTKRGQDVALRCDPISGHVSLYWYRQALGQGPEFLTYFNYEAQQDKSGLPNDRFSAERPEGSISTLTIQRTEQRDSAMYRCASTIGVPRANTEAFFGQGTRLTVV.

This sequence joins TRBV5-6 and TRBJ2-7; D unclear. Germline V lookup: CDR1 SGHDT, CDR2 YYEEEE. Trimming took 0 bases from V and 6 from J, leaving 4 bases between them. CDR3 length: 11 amino acids. In DNA, the CDR3 is TGTGCCAGCAGCTTGGCCCTCGAGCAGTACTTC. Protein product: CASSLALEQYF. Variable domain in full (rest from reference TRBV5-6 and TRBJ2-7): DAGVTQSPTHLIKTRGQQVTLRCSPKSGHDTVSWYQQALGQGPQFIFQYYEEEERQRGNFPDRFSGHQFPNYSSELNVNALLLGDSALYLCASSLALEQYFGPGTRLTVT.

V is TRBV11-2 and J is TRBJ2-7, with 11 bases identical to TRBD2. CDR3 length: 15 amino acids. CDR1 and CDR2 (germline): SGHAT, FQNNGV. With 0 bases clipped from V and 4 bases from J, the junction kept 2 bases outside the gene matches. The CDR3 DNA sequence: TGTGCCAGCAGCTTAGAATCTAGCGGGAGGTACGAGCAGTACTTC. This codes for CASSLESSGRYEQYF.

V is TRBV4-2 and J is TRBJ1-1; TRBD1 might be the D (5 bases). Germline-derived CDR1 and CDR2 are LGHNA and YNFKEQ. The CDR3 length is 12 residues. Between the trimmed V and J ends, which lost 6 bases and 1 base, there was a span of 6 bases. The CDR3 loop is CASRTENTEAFF. The CDR3 bases are TGTGCCAGCAGGACAGAGAACACTGAAGCTTTCTTT.

J is TRBJ2-7 and V is TRBV28; possibly TRBD1 for D (5 bases). The germline gives CDR1 MDHEN, CDR2 SYDVKM. Trimming shortened V by 3 bases and J by 3 bases, and 9 bases separated the two germline ends. The CDR3 sequence is 13 residues long. CDR3 sequence reads: CASSFYQGYEQYF. Written as DNA, the CDR3 is TGTGCCAGCAGTTTTTATCAGGGCTACGAGCAGTACTTC.

V gene TRBV7-9 combines with J gene TRBJ1-2; D is ambiguous. The CDR3 totals 13 residues. With 3 bases removed from V and 3 bases from J, the gap between germline ends came to 8 bases. In germline, CDR1 is SEHNR, CDR2 FQNEAQ (reference sequence). Here the CDR3 reads CASSFGDDYGYTF. Written as DNA, the CDR3 is TGTGCCAGCAGCTTCGGGGATGACTATGGCTACACCTTC. Supplemented by reference TRBV7-9 and TRBJ1-2, the full variable domain reads DTGVSQNPRHKITKRGQNVTFRCDPISEHNRLYWYRQTLGQGPEFLTYFQNEAQLEKSRLLSDRFSAERPKGSFSTLEIQRTEQGDSAMYLCASSFGDDYGYTFGSGTRLTVV.

The table lists this clone with a few counts. The rearrangement uses TRBV7-9 and TRBJ1-2, with D perhaps TRBD1 (5 bases). V lost 3 bases to trimming and J lost 5 bases, with 13 bases between them. CDR3 length: 14 residues. Germline V gene data show CDR1 as SEHNR and CDR2 as FQNEAQ (reference sequence). CDR3 loop: CASSFDQGLYGYTF. CDR3 DNA sequence: TGTGCCAGCAGCTTTGACCAGGGTTTGTATGGCTACACCTTC.

This chain joins TRBV7-9 and TRBJ2-5; 7 bases line up with TRBD2. The germline V gene encodes CDR1 SEHNR and CDR2 FQNEAQ (reference sequence). The CDR3 is 14 residues long. V lost 3 bases, J lost 5 bases, and 6 bases stayed unmatched. CDR3 coding DNA: TGTGCCAGCAGCTTTGCGGGAGATGGGGAGACCCAGTACTTC. It translates to CASSFAGDGETQYF.

The chain has TRBV19 and TRBJ2-7; a weak D match, TRBD1 (5 bases). The V end lost 3 bases, the J end lost 2 bases, and 8 bases lay between the germline ends. This CDR3 is 13 amino acids long. The germline gives CDR1 LNHDA, CDR2 SQIVND (reference sequence). CDR3 coding DNA: TGTGCCAGTAGTATTGACAGCACCTACGAGCAGTACTTC. This sequence encodes CASSIDSTYEQYF.

V usage is TRBV6-4 and J usage is TRBJ2-3; 8 bases are a match to TRBD1. This CDR3 has 15 amino acids. The junction had 9 bases not matched to a gene; V was cut back by 6 bases and J by 4 bases. The V gene's germline CDR1 is MRHNA and CDR2 SNTAGT. The CDR3 DNA sequence: TGTGCCAGCAGCGAACGATCAGGGGGCGCAGATACGCAGTATTTT. Translated, it gives CASSERSGGADTQYF.

The rearrangement uses TRBV28 and TRBJ1-5; possible D gene TRBD1, 6 bases. The CDR3 length is 14 residues. Trimming removed 6 bases from V and 4 bases from J, with 13 bases in between. From germline, CDR1 is MDHEN and CDR2 SYDVKM. As DNA, the CDR3 is TGTGCCAGCAGGCCCCGACAGGAGAATCAGCCCCAGCATTTT. Amino acid sequence: CASRPRQENQPQHF.

In this sample, this clone turned up once. The rearrangement uses TRBV11-2 and TRBJ2-5; TRBD1 might be the D (6 bases). The germline V gene encodes CDR1 SGHAT and CDR2 FQNNGV. Trimming removed 1 base at V and 0 bases at J, with 12 bases between. The CDR3 contains 16 residues. CDR3 bases: TGTGCCAGCAGCTTAGGGGGACACCCGTACCAAGAGACCCAGTACTTC. Protein: CASSLGGHPYQETQYF.

The chain couples TRBV6-1 to TRBJ2-5, with 8 bases lining up with TRBD2. The V and J ends lost 2 bases and 1 base, in that order; junction bases with no gene match: 3. Germline values: CDR1 MNHNS, CDR2 SASEGT. The CDR3 runs 15 residues. This chain's CDR3 is CASSEISGAQETQYF. The CDR3 DNA reads TGTGCCAGCAGTGAAATTAGCGGGGCCCAAGAGACCCAGTACTTC.

The chain combines TRBV5-4 with TRBJ1-2; 9 positions agree with TRBD1. The CDR3 contains 14 residues. Per germline, CDR1 SGHNT and CDR2 YYREEE (reference sequence). The V segment lost 6 bases and the J segment 4 bases; nucleotides outside the gene matches: 7. CDR3 protein: CASTMGTGLYGYTF. The CDR3 nucleotides read TGTGCCAGCACCATGGGGACAGGGCTCTATGGCTACACCTTC.

The CDR3 spells CASSLVVSNTGELFF. CDR3 in DNA: TGTGCCAGCAGCTTAGTCGTATCGAACACCGGGGAGCTGTTTTTT. The rearrangement joins TRBV7-9 to TRBJ2-2, with D unclear. CDR3 length equals 15 residues. Germline V gene data show CDR1 as SEHNR and CDR2 as FQNEAQ (reference sequence). The V end lost 1 base, the J end lost 0 bases, and 6 bases lay between the germline ends.

The genes are TRBV5-1 and TRBJ1-6; 9 nucleotides line up with TRBD1. The trim removed 4 bases at V and 11 bases at J, leaving 7 bases unmatched. Germline V gene sequence: CDR1 SGHRS, CDR2 YFSETQ. There are 14 residues in the CDR3. The CDR3 DNA reads as TGCGCCAGCAGCGTAACAGGGGGCGCGACACCCCTCCACTTT. Its translation: CASSVTGGATPLHF.

This rearrangement joins TRBV4-1 to TRBJ2-1; D unclear. The CDR3 runs 13 residues. Germline V lookup: CDR1 MGHRA, CDR2 YSYEKL. The V and J ends lost 0 bases and 8 bases respectively, with 8 bases between them. CDR3 sequence: CASSQEGADEQFF. The CDR3 nucleotides are TGCGCCAGCAGCCAAGAAGGCGCGGATGAGCAGTTCTTC.

This rearrangement joins TRBV7-7 to TRBJ2-7; 8 bases align to TRBD1. Germline CDR1 and CDR2: SSHAT and FNYEAQ (reference sequence). J was trimmed by 5 bases and V by 0 bases; bases with no gene match: 6. CDR3 length equals 15 residues. CDR3 DNA: TGTGCCAGCAGCTTAGCAGTGGGGACAGGAAACGAGCAGTACTTC. Protein: CASSLAVGTGNEQYF. The variable domain in full, completed from reference TRBV7-7 and TRBJ2-7, reads GAGVSQSPRYKVTKRGQDVTLRCDPISSHATLYWYQQALGQGPEFLTYFNYEAQPDKSGLPSDRFSAERPEGSISTLTIQRTEQRDSAMYRCASSLAVGTGNEQYFGPGTRLTVT.